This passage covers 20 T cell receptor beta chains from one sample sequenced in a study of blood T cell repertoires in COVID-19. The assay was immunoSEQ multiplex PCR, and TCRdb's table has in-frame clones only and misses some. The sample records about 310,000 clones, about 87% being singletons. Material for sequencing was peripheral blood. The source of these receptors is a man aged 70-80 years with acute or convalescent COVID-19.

The CDR3: CASSFIRVSNQPQHF. CDR3 bases: TGCGCCAGCAGCTTTATCAGGGTTAGCAATCAGCCCCAGCATTTT. The V gene is TRBV5-1, the J gene TRBJ1-5, with D tentatively TRBD1 (5 bases). The V end lost 2 bases, the J end lost 0 bases, and 9 bases lay between the germline ends. Germline V lookup: CDR1 SGHRS, CDR2 YFSETQ. The CDR3 consists of 15 residues.

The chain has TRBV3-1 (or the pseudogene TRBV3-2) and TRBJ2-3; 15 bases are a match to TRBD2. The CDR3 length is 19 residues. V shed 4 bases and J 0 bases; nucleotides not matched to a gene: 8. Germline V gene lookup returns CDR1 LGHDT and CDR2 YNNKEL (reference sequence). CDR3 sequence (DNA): TGTGCCAGCAGCCCGTGGGGACTAGCGGGGGGAACAAGCACAGATACGCAGTATTTT. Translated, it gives CASSPWGLAGGTSTDTQYF.

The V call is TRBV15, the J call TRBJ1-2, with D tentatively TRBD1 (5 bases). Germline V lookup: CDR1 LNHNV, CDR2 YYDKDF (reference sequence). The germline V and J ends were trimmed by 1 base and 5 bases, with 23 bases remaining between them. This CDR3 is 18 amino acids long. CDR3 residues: CATSRVINSWQGGYGYTF. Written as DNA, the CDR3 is TGTGCCACCAGCAGAGTGATAAATTCTTGGCAGGGCGGATATGGCTACACCTTC.

The CDR3 here is CAISEFGITGTGTTDTQYF. The CDR3 nucleotides are TGTGCCATCAGTGAGTTTGGAATAACCGGGACAGGGACCACAGATACGCAGTATTTT. The chain joins TRBV10-3 to TRBJ2-3; 9 bases align to TRBD1. The CDR3 contains 19 residues. V trimming: 1 base; J trimming: 2 bases; junction bases outside the gene matches: 13. Germline V gene lookup returns CDR1 ENHRY and CDR2 SYGVKD.

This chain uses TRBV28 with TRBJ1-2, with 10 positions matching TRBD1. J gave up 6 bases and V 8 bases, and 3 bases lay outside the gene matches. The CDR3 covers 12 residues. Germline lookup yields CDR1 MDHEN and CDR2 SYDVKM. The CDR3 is CASGTGENGYTF. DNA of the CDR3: TGTGCCAGCGGGACAGGGGAGAATGGCTACACCTTC.

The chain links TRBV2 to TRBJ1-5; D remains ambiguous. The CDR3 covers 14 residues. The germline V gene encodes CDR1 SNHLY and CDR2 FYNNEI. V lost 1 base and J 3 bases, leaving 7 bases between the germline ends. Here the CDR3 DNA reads TGTGCCAGCAGTGAAGTCCTAATCAATCAGCCCCAGCATTTT. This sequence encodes CASSEVLINQPQHF.

CDR3 amino acids: CASSPSGQGAKEQYF. As DNA, the CDR3 is TGCGCCAGCAGCCCCTCGGGACAGGGGGCAAAAGAGCAGTACTTC. The V call is TRBV5-1, the J call TRBJ2-7; 12 positions match TRBD1. This CDR3 region has 15 residues. Germline trimming cut 4 bases from V and 7 bases from J; bases unmatched to any gene: 9. Germline CDR1 reads SGHRS; CDR2 reads YFSETQ.

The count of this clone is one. The CDR3 DNA follows: TGTGCCAGCAGCTTGACGGGACAGGGGGACTATGGCTACACCTTC. Residues: CASSLTGQGDYGYTF. This chain joins TRBV5-4 and TRBJ1-2, with 11 positions matching TRBD1. The CDR3 contains 15 residues. V trimming: 1 base; J trimming: 3 bases; junction bases outside the gene matches: 2. Germline V gene data show CDR1 as SGHNT and CDR2 as YYREEE (reference sequence).

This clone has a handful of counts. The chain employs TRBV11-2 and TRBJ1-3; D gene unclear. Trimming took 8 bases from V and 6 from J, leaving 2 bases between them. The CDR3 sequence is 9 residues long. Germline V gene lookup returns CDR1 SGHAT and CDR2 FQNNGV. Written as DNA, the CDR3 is TGTGCCAGCCTAAACACCATATATTTT. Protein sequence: CASLNTIYF.

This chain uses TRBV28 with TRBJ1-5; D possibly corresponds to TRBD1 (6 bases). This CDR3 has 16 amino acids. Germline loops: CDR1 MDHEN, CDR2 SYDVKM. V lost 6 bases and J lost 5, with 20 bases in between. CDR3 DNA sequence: TGTGCCAGCAGGGGAGAGGGGGATATAGAGGATCAGCCCCAGCATTTT. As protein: CASRGEGDIEDQPQHF.

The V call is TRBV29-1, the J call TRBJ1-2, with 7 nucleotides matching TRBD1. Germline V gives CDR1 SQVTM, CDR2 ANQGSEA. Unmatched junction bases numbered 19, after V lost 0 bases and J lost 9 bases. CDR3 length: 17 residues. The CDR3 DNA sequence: TGCAGCGTTGAAGATGGAAAGGTAGGGGGCGGAGGTCGGAGCTACACCTTC. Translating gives CSVEDGKVGGGGRSYTF.

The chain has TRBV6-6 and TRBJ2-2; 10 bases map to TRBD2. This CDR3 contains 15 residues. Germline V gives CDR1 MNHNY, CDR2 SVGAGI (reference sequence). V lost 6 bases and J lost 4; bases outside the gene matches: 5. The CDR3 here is CASRPSGRGTGELFF. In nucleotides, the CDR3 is TGTGCCAGCAGACCTAGCGGGAGAGGCACCGGGGAGCTGTTTTTT.

Written as DNA, the CDR3 is TGTGCCAGCAGCGGAGGGACAGGATTTTATCGGGAGACCCAGTACTTC. Translated, it gives CASSGGTGFYRETQYF. The J gene is TRBJ2-5, the V gene TRBV9; TRBD1 matches 8 bases. The V gene end was trimmed by 3 bases and the J gene end by 5 bases; junction bases not matched to a gene: 12. The germline gives CDR1 SGDLS, CDR2 YYNGEE. The CDR3 covers 16 residues.

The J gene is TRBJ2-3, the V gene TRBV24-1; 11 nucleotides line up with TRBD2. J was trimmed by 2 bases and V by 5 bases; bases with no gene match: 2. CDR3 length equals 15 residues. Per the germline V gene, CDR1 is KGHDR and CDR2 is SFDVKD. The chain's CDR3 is CATSASGGLTDTQYF. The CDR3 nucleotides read TGTGCCACCAGTGCTAGCGGGGGGCTCACAGATACGCAGTATTTT.

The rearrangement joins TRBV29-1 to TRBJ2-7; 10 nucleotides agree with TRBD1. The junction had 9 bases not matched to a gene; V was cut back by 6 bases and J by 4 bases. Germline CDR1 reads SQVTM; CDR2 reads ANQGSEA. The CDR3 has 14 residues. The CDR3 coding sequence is TGCAGCGTGAGCTCCGGGACAGGGGTTTACGAGCAGTACTTC. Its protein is CSVSSGTGVYEQYF.

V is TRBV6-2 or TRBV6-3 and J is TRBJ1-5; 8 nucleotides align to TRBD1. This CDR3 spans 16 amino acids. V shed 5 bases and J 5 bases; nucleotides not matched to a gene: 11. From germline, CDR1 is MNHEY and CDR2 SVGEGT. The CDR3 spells CASSTPGRGQDQPQHF. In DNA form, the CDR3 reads TGTGCCAGCAGTACTCCCGGCAGGGGGCAGGATCAGCCCCAGCATTTT.

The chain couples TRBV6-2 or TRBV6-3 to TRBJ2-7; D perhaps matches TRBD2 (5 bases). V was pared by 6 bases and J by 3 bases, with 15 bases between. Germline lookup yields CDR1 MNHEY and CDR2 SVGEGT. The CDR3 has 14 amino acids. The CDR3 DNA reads TGTGCCAGCAGCACGACATTACTAGTCTACGAGCAGTACTTC. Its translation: CASSTTLLVYEQYF.

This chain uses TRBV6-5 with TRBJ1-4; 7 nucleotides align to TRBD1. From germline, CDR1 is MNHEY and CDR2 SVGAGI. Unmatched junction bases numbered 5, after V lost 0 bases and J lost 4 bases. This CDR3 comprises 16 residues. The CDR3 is CASSYSYRGLNEKLFF. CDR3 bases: TGTGCCAGCAGTTACTCGTACAGGGGACTTAATGAAAAACTGTTTTTT.

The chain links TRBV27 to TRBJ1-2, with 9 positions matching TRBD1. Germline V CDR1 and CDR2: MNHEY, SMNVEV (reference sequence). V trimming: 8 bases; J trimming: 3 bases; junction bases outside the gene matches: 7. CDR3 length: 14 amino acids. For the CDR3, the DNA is TGTGCCAGCCGAGGACAGGGGTATTACTATGGCTACACCTTC. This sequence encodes CASRGQGYYYGYTF.

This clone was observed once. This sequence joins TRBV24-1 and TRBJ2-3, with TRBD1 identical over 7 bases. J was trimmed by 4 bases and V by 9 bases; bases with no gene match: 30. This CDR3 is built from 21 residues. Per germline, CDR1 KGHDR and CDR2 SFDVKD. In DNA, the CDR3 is TGTGCCACCGCCGGACAGGCTGAAGTATTTTCGGGTCCCCCCCTCGCAGATACGCAGTATTTT. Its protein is CATAGQAEVFSGPPLADTQYF.